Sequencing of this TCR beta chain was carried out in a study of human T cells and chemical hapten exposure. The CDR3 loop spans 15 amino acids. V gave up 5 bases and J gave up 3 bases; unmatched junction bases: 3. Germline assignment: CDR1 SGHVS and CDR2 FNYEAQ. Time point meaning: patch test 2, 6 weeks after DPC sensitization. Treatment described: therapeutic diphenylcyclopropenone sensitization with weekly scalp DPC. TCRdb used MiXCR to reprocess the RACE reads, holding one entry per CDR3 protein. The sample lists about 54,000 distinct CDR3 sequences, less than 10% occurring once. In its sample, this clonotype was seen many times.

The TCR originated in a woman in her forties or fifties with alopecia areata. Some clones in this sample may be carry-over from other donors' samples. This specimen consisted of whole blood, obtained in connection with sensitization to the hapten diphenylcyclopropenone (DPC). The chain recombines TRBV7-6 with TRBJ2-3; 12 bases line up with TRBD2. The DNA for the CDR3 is TGTGCCAGCAGCATCACTAGCGGGAGGACAGATACGCAGTATTTT. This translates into CASSITSGRTDTQYF.